The 22 T cell receptor beta chains reported below all come from one sample, sequenced in a study of T cell repertoires in cytomegalovirus infection. TCRdb ran MiXCR on the reads and lists one entry per CDR3 protein. Among 570,000 or so distinct CDR3 sequences, 40% were seen once, and the ten largest hold roughly 50%. Their antigen targets remain unknown. The sequenced sample was cultured PBMCs, obtained from culture after CMV antigen stimulation. The receptor source for this set is a human donor in good health (CMV status not recorded). Some clones in this sample may be carry-over from other donors' samples.

The V call is TRBV12-5, the J call TRBJ1-1; tentatively, D is TRBD1 (6 bases). The CDR3 has 16 residues. Between the trimmed V and J ends, which lost 5 bases and 5 bases, there was a span of 21 bases. From germline, CDR1 is LGHNT and CDR2 FRNRAP. The CDR3: CASGPFWGGQVTEAFF. For the CDR3, the DNA is TGTGCTAGTGGTCCCTTTTGGGGGGGGCAGGTAACTGAAGCTTTCTTT.

This clonotype was observed a few times. The rearrangement links TRBV10-3 to TRBJ2-3; D ambiguous. This CDR3 is 12 amino acids long. The germline V and J ends were trimmed by 3 bases and 2 bases, with 3 bases remaining between them. Looked up from germline, CDR1 is ENHRY and CDR2 is SYGVKD. CDR3: CAISENTDTQYF. The CDR3 nucleotides read TGTGCCATCAGTGAAAACACAGATACGCAGTATTTT.

This chain links TRBV5-4 with TRBJ2-7, with D unclear. This CDR3 region has 14 residues. V lost 9 bases to trimming and J lost 5 bases, with 21 bases between them. From germline, CDR1 is SGHNT and CDR2 YYREEE (reference sequence). As DNA, the CDR3 is TGTGCCACCGCGCTTCGGCCCTCCTTCCACGAGCAGTACTTC. The encoded protein is CATALRPSFHEQYF.

The chain has TRBV19 and TRBJ1-2; 9 bases line up with TRBD1. The CDR3 contains 15 residues. The V gene end was trimmed by 5 bases and the J gene end by 2 bases; junction bases not matched to a gene: 6. Germline V gene sequence: CDR1 LNHDA, CDR2 SQIVND (reference sequence). CDR3 sequence: CASSWPGQGNYGYTF. The CDR3 coding sequence is TGTGCCAGTAGTTGGCCCGGACAGGGGAACTATGGCTACACCTTC.

The CDR3 sequence is CASSEAPARSLYQPQHF. The DNA of the CDR3 is TGTGCCAGCAGTGAAGCTCCCGCCCGCAGCCTGTATCAGCCCCAGCATTTT. The gene calls are TRBV6-1 and TRBJ1-5; D unclear. The length of the CDR3 is 17 residues. Germline values: CDR1 MNHNS, CDR2 SASEGT. The V end lost 0 bases, the J end lost 5 bases, and 17 bases lay between the germline ends.

The rearrangement joins TRBV6-2 or TRBV6-3 to TRBJ2-3, with no clear D. The CDR3 spans 15 residues. Germline assignment: CDR1 MNHEY and CDR2 SVGEGT. The V and J ends lost 4 bases and 2 bases respectively, with 13 bases between them. The CDR3 nucleotides read TGTGCCAGCAGTTCTGGCAAGTATCTCACAGATACGCAGTATTTT. Amino acid sequence: CASSSGKYLTDTQYF.

The rearrangement joins TRBV12-3 or TRBV12-4 to TRBJ1-1; D possibly corresponds to TRBD1 (6 bases). The V end lost 6 bases, the J end lost 7 bases, and 24 bases lay between the germline ends. This CDR3 has 16 amino acids. CDR3 DNA: TGTGCCAGCAGCGCCCGTGAATGGTCAGGGGAGGTTGAAGCTTTCTTT. As protein: CASSAREWSGEVEAFF.

In its sample, this clonotype was seen a few times. The chain employs TRBV28 and TRBJ1-5, with D perhaps TRBD1 (6 bases). V lost 4 bases and J lost 1, with 8 bases in between. CDR1 MDHEN and CDR2 SYDVKM come from the germline V gene. This CDR3 contains 14 residues. CDR3 DNA: TGTGCCAGCAGTTCTGGGGGCAGCAATCAGCCCCAGCATTTT. It encodes CASSSGGSNQPQHF. Complete variable domain (other parts from reference TRBV28 and TRBJ1-5): DVKVTQSSRYLVKRTGEKVFLECVQDMDHENMFWYRQDPGLGLRLIYFSYDVKMKEKGDIPEGYSVSREKKERFSLILESASTNQTSMYLCASSSGGSNQPQHFGDGTRLSIL.

This chain connects TRBV11-2 to TRBJ2-1; D unclear. The germline V gene has CDR1 SGHAT and CDR2 FQNNGV. Trimming removed 1 base from V and 4 bases from J, with 8 bases in between. The CDR3 has 14 amino acids. The CDR3 sequence is CASSLVGVYNEQFF. CDR3 DNA sequence: TGTGCCAGCAGCTTAGTGGGCGTATACAATGAGCAGTTCTTC. The full variable domain, its missing parts supplied by reference TRBV11-2 and TRBJ2-1, is EAGVAQSPRYKIIEKRQSVAFWCNPISGHATLYWYQQILGQGPKLLIQFQNNGVVDDSQLPKDRFSAERLKGVDSTLKIQPAKLEDSAVYLCASSLVGVYNEQFFGPGTRLTVL.

This chain connects TRBV7-6 to TRBJ2-1; D possibly uses TRBD1 or TRBD2 (5 bases each). The germline V gene has CDR1 SGHVS and CDR2 FNYEAQ. V was trimmed by 3 bases and J by 5 bases, leaving 14 bases between them. The CDR3 sequence is 15 residues long. CDR3 DNA sequence: TGTGCCAGCAGCTTCGGTTTGGGGGTACACAATGAGCAGTTCTTC. Translating it yields CASSFGLGVHNEQFF. Full variable domain (rest looked up from reference TRBV7-6 and TRBJ2-1): GAGVSQSPRYKVTKRGQDVALRCDPISGHVSLYWYRQALGQGPEFLTYFNYEAQQDKSGLPNDRFSAERPEGSISTLTIQRTEQRDSAMYRCASSFGLGVHNEQFFGPGTRLTVL.

This clonotype was seen a few times. The rearrangement links TRBV7-9 to TRBJ1-4; 7 bases match TRBD1. Germline values: CDR1 SEHNR, CDR2 FQNEAQ (reference sequence). V trimming: 4 bases; J trimming: 8 bases; junction bases outside the gene matches: 13. The CDR3 runs to 16 residues. Written as DNA, the CDR3 is TGTGCCAGCAGCTCCTCGTCAGGGGGGTTGTACGAAAAACTGTTTTTT. Its translation is CASSSSSGGLYEKLFF.

This sequence joins TRBV15 and TRBJ1-2, with D perhaps matching TRBD1 (5 bases). There are 13 residues in the CDR3. Germline lookup yields CDR1 LNHNV and CDR2 YYDKDF (reference sequence). Trimming took off 1 base at V and 7 bases at J, with 10 bases between the two ends. CDR3 region: CATSRGQGLGYTF. The CDR3 coding sequence is TGTGCCACCAGCAGAGGTCAGGGTCTTGGCTACACCTTC.

This clonotype was seen more than once but under ten times. The chain combines TRBV12-3 or TRBV12-4 with TRBJ1-3; possible D gene TRBD1, 5 bases. The V end lost 6 bases, the J end lost 0 bases, and 15 bases lay between the germline ends. This CDR3 is 16 amino acids long. The CDR3, as DNA: TGTGCCAGCAGCTTGGGACCGTTTCTCTCTGGAAACACCATATATTTT. It encodes CASSLGPFLSGNTIYF.

V usage is TRBV19 and J usage is TRBJ2-1; TRBD1 matches 8 bases. Germline V gene sequence: CDR1 LNHDA, CDR2 SQIVND (reference sequence). Trimming removed 6 bases from V and 7 bases from J; junction bases left unmatched: 5. The CDR3 extends over 13 amino acids. CDR3 amino acids: CASSYRGVNEQFF. The CDR3 region has the DNA TGTGCCAGTAGCTACAGGGGGGTGAATGAGCAGTTCTTC.

The chain has TRBV4-2 and TRBJ2-1; weak D call: TRBD2 (5 bases). The V gene's germline CDR1 is LGHNA and CDR2 YNFKEQ. This CDR3 is 12 amino acids long. Trimming removed 1 base at V and 8 bases at J, with 6 bases between. The CDR3 coding sequence is TGTGCCAGCAGCCAAGGGCGGGATGAGCAGTTCTTC. It codes for CASSQGRDEQFF.

Many counts were recorded for this clonotype. The chain is built from TRBV7-2 and TRBJ2-1, with 9 nucleotides matching TRBD2. V shed 1 base, J shed 6 bases, and the junction held 7 bases outside the gene matches. The CDR3 is made up of 16 amino acids. Germline values: CDR1 SGHTA, CDR2 FQGNSA. Written as DNA, the CDR3 is TGTGCCAGCAGCTTAGGTCTAGCGGGAAGTATCAATGAGCAGTTCTTC. Its protein is CASSLGLAGSINEQFF.

This clonotype was seen at least ten times. V gene TRBV7-2 combines with J gene TRBJ2-3; 9 positions match TRBD1. The CDR3 covers 17 residues. CDR1 SGHTA and CDR2 FQGNSA come from the germline V gene. The junction had 13 bases not matched to a gene; V was cut back by 6 bases and J by 3 bases. The CDR3 sequence is CASSPLWGQGLTDTQYF. The CDR3 coding sequence is TGTGCCAGCAGTCCTCTTTGGGGACAGGGTCTAACAGATACGCAGTATTTT.

The chain couples TRBV7-2 to TRBJ1-2; a weak D match, TRBD1 (5 bases). Per the germline V gene, CDR1 is SGHTA and CDR2 is FQGNSA. The CDR3 totals 15 residues. The germline V and J ends were trimmed by 1 base and 5 bases, with 14 bases remaining between them. CDR3 sequence: CASSLGSPGGYGYTF. DNA of the CDR3: TGTGCCAGCAGCTTAGGCTCACCGGGGGGGTATGGCTACACCTTC.

Many counts were recorded for this clonotype. This chain joins TRBV6-1 and TRBJ2-5; 9 bases align to TRBD1. Germline CDR1 reads MNHNS; CDR2 reads SASEGT. The CDR3 consists of 14 residues. The V and J ends lost 5 bases and 5 bases, in that order; junction bases with no gene match: 6. For the CDR3, the DNA is TGTGCCAGCAGTTTAACAGGGGGCGGTGAGACCCAGTACTTC. This sequence encodes CASSLTGGGETQYF.

This clonotype was seen only a few times. The chain joins TRBV12-3 or TRBV12-4 to TRBJ2-2; D is perhaps TRBD2 (5 bases). Trimming removed 5 bases from V and 5 bases from J, with 12 bases in between. This CDR3 region has 14 residues. The CDR3 sequence: CASSTRGRTGELFF. CDR3 coding DNA: TGTGCCAGCAGTACCCGGGGTAGGACCGGGGAGCTGTTTTTT.

This sequence joins TRBV5-1 and TRBJ2-7, with TRBD1 identical over 11 bases. Losses at the gene ends were 1 base for V and 1 base for J; bases not matched to a gene: 4. This CDR3 spans 16 amino acids. Germline CDR1 reads SGHRS; CDR2 reads YFSETQ. The CDR3 DNA sequence: TGCGCCAGCAGCTTGCCGAGGGACAGGGGGTCCTACGAGCAGTACTTC. Its protein product is CASSLPRDRGSYEQYF.

The genes are TRBV7-2 and TRBJ2-3; either TRBD1 or TRBD2 may fit D (5 bases each). The CDR3 consists of 16 residues. V shed 7 bases and J shed 2 bases, with 19 bases lying between them. Germline CDR1 SGHTA, CDR2 FQGNSA. The CDR3 here is CASTSPEGIDTDTQYF. CDR3 sequence (DNA): TGTGCCAGCACCTCCCCCGAGGGGATTGACACAGATACGCAGTATTTT.